Listed below are T cell receptor beta chains from one sample, sequenced in a study of blood T cell repertoires in COVID-19. Profiled with immunoSEQ multiplex PCR; TCRdb holds only in-frame clones, not every one. Here the sample spans about 190,000 clones, approximately 84% being singletons. The sequencing input was PBMCs or T cells enriched from blood (not recorded which). These receptors came from a woman in her thirties who had recovered from COVID-19. CDR3s include the opening cysteine and the closing phenylalanine or tryptophan. The order of the fields is V gene, clone size, D gene, J gene, CDR3 DNA, CDR3 protein. D genes are given only for firm matches. Not every row has a clone size; where given, it reads once, few, many or a size class.

>TRBV18|NA|TRBD1|TRBJ2-3
TGTGCCAGCTCACCCGCAATTGAGACAGGGATTAAAAATACGCAGTATTTT
CASSPAIETGIKNTQYF
>TRBV28|many|TRBD2|TRBJ2-1
TGTGCCAGCAGTTTAGGGGCTAGCGGGAGAATACTCAATGAGCAGTTCTTC
CASSLGASGRILNEQFF
>TRBV5-4|NA|NA|TRBJ2-5
TGTGCCAGCAGCTCACGGAGAGAAGAGACCCAGTACTTC
CASSSRREETQYF
>TRBV5-8|NA|NA|TRBJ2-3
TGTGCCAGCAGCTTGCACACCCTAGGGGGAGATACGCAGTATTTT
CASSLHTLGGDTQYF
>TRBV3-1/TRBV3-2|NA|TRBD1|TRBJ2-7
TGTGCCAGCAGCCAAGAAGGAGGACAGGGGACCCCCTACGAGCAGTACTTC
CASSQEGGQGTPYEQYF
>TRBV7-8|NA|NA|TRBJ1-5
TGTGCCAGCAGCTTCCGGGACACCAATCAGCCCCAGCATTTT
CASSFRDTNQPQHF
>TRBV5-1|NA|NA|TRBJ1-6
TGCGCCAGCAGCAGGGAGGCGGTCTATAATTCACCCCTCCACTTT
CASSREAVYNSPLHF
>TRBV5-5|NA|TRBD2|TRBJ2-3
TGTGCCAGCAGCTTGATACTAGCGGGTGGGGATACGCAGTATTTT
CASSLILAGGDTQYF
>TRBV18|NA|NA|TRBJ1-1
TGTGCCAGCTCACCAACTCGTAACACTGAAGCTTTCTTT
CASSPTRNTEAFF
>TRBV6-1|NA|TRBD1|TRBJ2-4
TGTGCCAGCAGTGAAGACGGGACAGGGCGGGGCATTCAGTACTTC
CASSEDGTGRGIQYF
>TRBV10-3|NA|NA|TRBJ1-6
TGTGCCATCAGTGAGTCGGGCCAGGGGAGTTCACCCCTCCACTTT
CAISESGQGSSPLHF
>TRBV27|NA|TRBD1|TRBJ1-1
TGTGCCAGCAGTAGCCTGGACAGGGGGGCGGGAACTGAAGCTTTCTTT
CASSSLDRGAGTEAFF
>TRBV6-5|NA|TRBD2|TRBJ2-1
TGTGCCAGCGGCCCCCAAGCGGGAATCTACAATGAGCAGTTCTTC
CASGPQAGIYNEQFF
>TRBV29-1|NA|TRBD1|TRBJ1-2
TGCAGCGTTGAAAAGTCGGACAGGGCTGGCTACACCTTC
CSVEKSDRAGYTF
>TRBV19|NA|NA|TRBJ2-1
TGTGCCAGTAGGGTCGGGGTGACCTACAATGAGCAGTTCTTC
CASRVGVTYNEQFF
>TRBV6-2/TRBV6-3|NA|TRBD1|TRBJ1-1
TGTGCCAGCAGTCGGGACAGGGGATACACTGAAGCTTTCTTT
CASSRDRGYTEAFF
>TRBV5-6|NA|TRBD2|TRBJ2-1
TGTGCCAGCAGCAAAGATAGCGGGCGGTTTTACAATGAGCAGTTCTTC
CASSKDSGRFYNEQFF
>TRBV7-2|NA|NA|TRBJ2-7
TGTGCCAGCAGCTTAGACTCAGGGAACTCCTACGAGCAGTACTTC
CASSLDSGNSYEQYF
>TRBV7-2|NA|NA|TRBJ1-1
TGTGCCAGCAGCCCACACCGGAGTCGAACCACTGAAGCTTTCTTT
CASSPHRSRTTEAFF
>TRBV18|NA|TRBD1|TRBJ1-1
TGTGCCAGCTCAACCGGGACAGAACAATTCTTT
CASSTGTEQFF
>TRBV7-9|NA|NA|TRBJ2-5
TGTGCCAGCAGCTTAGTTCAGGGCGGAGAGACCCAGTACTTC
CASSLVQGGETQYF
>TRBV9|NA|NA|TRBJ2-2
TGTGCCAGCACCCGCCTTAGCGGCTCTAACACCGGGGAGCTGTTTTTT
CASTRLSGSNTGELFF
>TRBV29-1|NA|TRBD2|TRBJ2-5
TGCAGCGTTGAGGAAAGCGGGAAAGAGACCCAGTACTTC
CSVEESGKETQYF
>TRBV2|NA|TRBD1|TRBJ2-7
TGTGCCAGCAGTGTAGGACAGGGTGCCCCCAAAGAGCAGTACTTC
CASSVGQGAPKEQYF
>TRBV7-9|NA|TRBD1|TRBJ1-5
TGTGCCAGCAGCTTAGACGGACAGGGAAGGCAGCCCCAGCATTTT
CASSLDGQGRQPQHF
>TRBV19|NA|NA|TRBJ1-1
TGTGCCAGTAGTCTCCGGGGGGCGAACACTGAAGCTTTCTTT
CASSLRGANTEAFF
>TRBV7-3|NA|NA|TRBJ2-5
TGTGCCAGCAGCCCCGGTCGGGGAAGGCAAGAGACCCAGTACTTC
CASSPGRGRQETQYF
>TRBV12-3/TRBV12-4|NA|NA|TRBJ2-7
TGTGCCAGCAGTTTTGCAGGGCGGAGCGAGCAGTACTTC
CASSFAGRSEQYF
>TRBV2|NA|TRBD1|TRBJ1-1
TGTGCCAGCATGCGGGACAGGGGGCCTAGGTCGAACACTGAAGCTTTCTTT
CASMRDRGPRSNTEAFF
>TRBV7-3|NA|NA|TRBJ1-2
TGTGCCAGCAGCTCCGGGGTGGGGAGGGGACTCTATGGCTACACCTTC
CASSSGVGRGLYGYTF
>TRBV18|once|TRBD2|TRBJ2-2
TGTGCCAGCTCGCCGGGACTAGCGGGGCTGTGGACCGGGGAGCTGTTTTTT
CASSPGLAGLWTGELFF
>TRBV2|NA|NA|TRBJ1-1
TGTGCCAGCAGTGGGGAGATTCTAAACACTGAAGCTTTCTTT
CASSGEILNTEAFF
>TRBV29-1|NA|TRBD1|TRBJ2-2
TGCAGCGCCGCCGGGACAGAGAACACCGGGGAGCTGTTTTTT
CSAAGTENTGELFF
>TRBV3-1/TRBV3-2|few|TRBD2|TRBJ2-5
TGTGCCAGCAGCCCTTGGACTAGCGGGACCAACCGAGAGACCCAGTACTTC
CASSPWTSGTNRETQYF
>TRBV14|once|TRBD1|TRBJ1-1
TGTGCCGTTACCCAGCAGGGGGCGGGCACTGAAGCTTTCTTT
CAVTQQGAGTEAFF
>TRBV6-5|few|TRBD1|TRBJ2-7
TGTGCCAGCAGTATACAGGGGCTCTGGGACGAGCAGTACTTC
CASSIQGLWDEQYF
>TRBV7-9|NA|NA|TRBJ2-3
TGTGCCAGCAGCCCCCGGGACAACGTTCTTCTGCAGTATTTT
CASSPRDNVLLQYF
>TRBV7-6|NA|TRBD1|TRBJ1-1
TGTGCCAGCATACCCTCCGGACAGGGGGTAAGGGACACTGAAGCTTTCTTT
CASIPSGQGVRDTEAFF
>TRBV7-9|few|TRBD2|TRBJ2-5
TGTGCCAGCAGCTTAGGCGGGGGGGCCTTCGAGACCCAGTACTTC
CASSLGGGAFETQYF
>TRBV7-9|NA|NA|TRBJ1-1
TGTGCCAGCAGCTTAGTTGCAGGGCGGGGCACTGAAGCTTTCTTT
CASSLVAGRGTEAFF
>TRBV2|NA|TRBD1|TRBJ1-3
TGTGCCAGCAGTGAAATGGACAGGGCTGGAAACACCATATATTTT
CASSEMDRAGNTIYF
>TRBV4-2|NA|TRBD2|TRBJ2-3
TGTGCCAGCAGCCAAGGGACTAGCGGGAGGGCAGATACGCAGTATTTT
CASSQGTSGRADTQYF
>TRBV13|NA|TRBD1|TRBJ1-2
TGTGCCAGCAGCTTCAGGGGGCGGCCTAACTATGGCTACACCTTC
CASSFRGRPNYGYTF
>TRBV11-3|once|TRBD2|TRBJ2-3
TGTGCCAGCAGCGCCCTTAGCGGGAAGAGCACAGATACGCAGTATTTT
CASSALSGKSTDTQYF
>TRBV15|NA|NA|TRBJ1-3
TGTGCCACCAGGGGAGATAAAGGAGGAAACACCATATATTTT
CATRGDKGGNTIYF
>TRBV28|few|TRBD1|TRBJ1-5
TGTGCCAGCAGTTTAGGGACAGGCCTCGGGGGCAATCAGCCCCAGCATTTT
CASSLGTGLGGNQPQHF
>TRBV4-2|once|TRBD2|TRBJ2-3
TGTGCCAGCAGCCAAGACAAACTAGCGGGAGGAGGGGCCACAGATACGCAGTATTTT
CASSQDKLAGGGATDTQYF
>TRBV25-1|NA|TRBD1|TRBJ1-2
TGTGCCAGCAGTGATGCAGGACAGGGGTATGGCTACACCTTC
CASSDAGQGYGYTF
>TRBV23-1|NA|TRBD1|TRBJ2-1
TGCGCCAGCACAAACAGGGGCCGGGATGAGCAGTTCTTC
CASTNRGRDEQFF
>TRBV3-1/TRBV3-2|NA|NA|TRBJ2-1
TGTGCCACCAGGGACCTCGGAGGTGAGCAGTTCTTC
CATRDLGGEQFF
>TRBV19|NA|TRBD1|TRBJ2-5
TGTGCCAGTAGTAACAGGGGTGAGACCCAGTACTTC
CASSNRGETQYF
>TRBV12-3/TRBV12-4|NA|NA|TRBJ2-7
TGTGCCAGCAGTTTCTTTACCTACGAGCAGTACTTC
CASSFFTYEQYF
>TRBV21-1|NA|NA|TRBJ1-2
TGTGCCACCGGCGGCCGGTATGGCTACACCTTC
CATGGRYGYTF
>TRBV11-1|NA|NA|TRBJ2-7
TGTGCCAGCAGTCCCGGGACTCCGAACTACGAGCAGTACTTC
CASSPGTPNYEQYF
>TRBV5-1|once|TRBD1|TRBJ1-4
TGCGCCAGCAGCACAGGACAGGGAGGGACTAATGAAAAACTGTTTTTT
CASSTGQGGTNEKLFF
>TRBV5-4|NA|TRBD2|TRBJ2-3
TGTGCCAGCCTAGCGGGGGCCGTGGGCACAGATACGCAGTATTTT
CASLAGAVGTDTQYF
>TRBV29-1|once|TRBD2|TRBJ2-4
TGCAGCGTTGTTCATGCGGGAGGATGGAACATTCAGTACTTC
CSVVHAGGWNIQYF
>TRBV5-5|NA|TRBD2|TRBJ2-7
TGTGCCAGCAGCCAGGGACTAGCGGGAGGTATGTACGAGCAGTACTTC
CASSQGLAGGMYEQYF
>TRBV9|NA|TRBD2|TRBJ2-1
TGTGCCAGCAGCGTAGCACGCATAACTAGCGGGTACAATGAGCAGTTCTTC
CASSVARITSGYNEQFF
>TRBV28|few|NA|TRBJ1-4
TGTGCCAGCAGTTCCCTCCGCGGTAGTAATGAAAAACTGTTTTTT
CASSSLRGSNEKLFF